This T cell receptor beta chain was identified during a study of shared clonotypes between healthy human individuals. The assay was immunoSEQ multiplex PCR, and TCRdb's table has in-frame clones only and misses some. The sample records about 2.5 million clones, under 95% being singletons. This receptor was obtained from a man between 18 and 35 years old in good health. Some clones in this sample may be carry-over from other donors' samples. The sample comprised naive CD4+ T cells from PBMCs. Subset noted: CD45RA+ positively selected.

CDR3 nucleotide sequence: TGTGCCAGCAGCGCACCGCTAGGGGAAGGCACAGATACGCAGTATTTT. Translated, it gives CASSAPLGEGTDTQYF. The chain employs TRBV5-4 and TRBJ2-3, with TRBD1 as a possible D gene (5 bases). The CDR3 has 16 amino acids. Per the germline V gene, CDR1 is SGHNT and CDR2 is YYREEE (reference sequence). V was trimmed by 4 bases and J by 1 base, leaving 16 bases between them. The full variable domain, completed using reference TRBV5-4 and TRBJ2-3, is ETGVTQSPTHLIKTRGQQVTLRCSSQSGHNTVSWYQQALGQGPQFIFQYYREEENGRGNFPPRFSGLQFPNYSSELNVNALELDDSALYLCASSAPLGEGTDTQYFGPGTRLTVL.